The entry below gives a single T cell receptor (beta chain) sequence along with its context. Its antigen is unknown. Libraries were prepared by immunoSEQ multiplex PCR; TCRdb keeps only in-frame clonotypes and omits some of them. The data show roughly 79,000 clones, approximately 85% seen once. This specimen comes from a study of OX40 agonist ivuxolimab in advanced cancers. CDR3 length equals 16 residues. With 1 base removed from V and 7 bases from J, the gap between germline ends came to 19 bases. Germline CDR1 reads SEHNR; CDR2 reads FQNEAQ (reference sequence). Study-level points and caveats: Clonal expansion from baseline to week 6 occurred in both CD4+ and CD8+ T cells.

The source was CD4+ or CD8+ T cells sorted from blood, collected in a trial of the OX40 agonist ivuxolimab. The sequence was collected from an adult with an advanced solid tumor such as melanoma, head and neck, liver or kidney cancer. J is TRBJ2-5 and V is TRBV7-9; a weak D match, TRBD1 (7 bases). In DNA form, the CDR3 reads TGTGCCAGCAGCTTAGGGAGCGGCGCAGGGGGAGGGACCCAGTACTTC. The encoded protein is CASSLGSGAGGGTQYF.